This passage covers 22 T cell receptor beta chains from one sample sequenced in a study of T cell responses to AZD1222 COVID-19 vaccine. Assay used: immunoSEQ multiplex PCR; TCRdb lists only in-frame clones, some missing. The profile covers around 190,000 clones, with approximately 89% appearing a single time and 1.7% taken by the ten largest. Sequences were derived from peripheral blood, sampled 28 days after the second AZD1222 dose. Receptor source: an adult who received the AZD1222 COVID-19 vaccine.

This clone came up once. The chain joins TRBV14 to TRBJ2-7, with D perhaps TRBD1 or TRBD2 (7 bases each). There are 16 residues in the CDR3. Trimming shortened V by 4 bases and J by 0 bases, and 16 bases separated the two germline ends. Germline V gives CDR1 SGHDN, CDR2 FVKESK. The CDR3 region is CASSLARGGRSYEQYF. The CDR3 bases are TGTGCCAGCAGCCTCGCCAGGGGGGGACGCTCCTACGAGCAGTACTTC.

The chain is built from TRBV28 and TRBJ1-2, with TRBD1 matching over 7 bases. The V and J ends lost 10 bases and 1 base, in that order; junction bases with no gene match: 12. The CDR3 covers 15 residues. CDR1 and CDR2 from the germline V gene are MDHEN and SYDVKM. This CDR3 reads CATGGPGQINYGYTF. The CDR3 DNA reads as TGTGCCACCGGGGGGCCGGGACAGATTAACTATGGCTACACCTTC.

The rearrangement links TRBV30 to TRBJ1-5; 7 bases line up with TRBD1. The CDR3 spans 13 residues. J gave up 6 bases and V 3 bases, and 5 bases lay outside the gene matches. Germline CDR1 GTSNPN, CDR2 SVGIG (reference sequence). The CDR3 nucleotides are TGTGCCTGGAGCACAGGGGATCGTCAGCCCCAGCATTTT. It is translated as CAWSTGDRQPQHF.

The V and J genes are TRBV11-2 and TRBJ1-2, with 10 nucleotides matching TRBD1. Germline CDR1 SGHAT, CDR2 FQNNGV. V trimming: 4 bases; J trimming: 4 bases; junction bases outside the gene matches: 6. The CDR3 runs 15 residues. The CDR3 bases are TGTGCCAGCAGCTCGAGACAGGGGGCGCGCTATGGCTACACCTTC. Protein product: CASSSRQGARYGYTF.

The V gene is TRBV12-5, the J gene TRBJ1-5, with TRBD1 identical over 10 bases. The ends lost 0 bases at V and 6 bases at J; junction bases unmatched: 2. CDR3 length equals 15 residues. Germline values: CDR1 LGHNT, CDR2 FRNRAP. CDR3 sequence: CASGLVGQGGQPQHF. In DNA, the CDR3 is TGTGCTAGTGGTTTGGTCGGACAGGGGGGTCAGCCCCAGCATTTT.

V usage is TRBV10-2 and J usage is TRBJ2-2, with 11 bases matching TRBD2. After removal of 4 bases from V and 6 bases from J, the junction contained 4 bases not matched to a gene. Germline CDR1 reads WSHSY; CDR2 reads SAAADI. The CDR3 contains 15 residues. This chain's CDR3 is CASSALAGGAGELFF. CDR3 coding DNA: TGCGCCAGCAGTGCCCTAGCGGGGGGCGCCGGGGAGCTGTTTTTT.

This clone was seen a single time. The chain couples TRBV30 to TRBJ1-1, with D uncertain. This CDR3 has 13 amino acids. Germline V lookup: CDR1 GTSNPN, CDR2 SVGIG (reference sequence). V was trimmed by 3 bases and J by 0 bases, leaving 8 bases between them. CDR3 nucleotide sequence: TGTGCCTGGAGCGTCCAGTTGAACACTGAAGCTTTCTTT. Translation gives CAWSVQLNTEAFF.

CDR3 sequence (DNA): TGTGCCAGCAGTGAACGGCGGAGGGTTAATTCACCCCTCCACTTT. It is translated as CASSERRRVNSPLHF. This chain links TRBV6-1 with TRBJ1-6; D not resolved. CDR1 and CDR2 from the germline V gene are MNHNS and SASEGT. Trimming removed 2 bases from V and 6 bases from J, with 11 bases in between. The CDR3 extends over 15 amino acids.

The chain links TRBV5-1 to TRBJ1-2, with a tentative D call TRBD1 (5 bases). CDR3 length equals 14 residues. Germline V gene lookup returns CDR1 SGHRS and CDR2 YFSETQ. Between the trimmed V and J ends, which lost 7 bases and 2 bases, there was a span of 15 bases. CDR3 region: CASALTGGNYGYTF. The CDR3 DNA reads TGCGCCAGCGCCCTGACGGGGGGAAACTATGGCTACACCTTC. The full variable domain, completed using reference TRBV5-1 and TRBJ1-2, is KAGVTQTPRYLIKTRGQQVTLSCSPISGHRSVSWYQQTPGQGLQFLFEYFSETQRNKGNFPGRFSGRQFSNSRSEMNVSTLELGDSALYLCASALTGGNYGYTFGSGTRLTVV.

This chain links TRBV19 with TRBJ2-7; TRBD1 is a possible D gene (5 bases). Trimming removed 1 base from V and 6 bases from J, with 13 bases in between. This CDR3 spans 14 amino acids. CDR1 is LNHDA and CDR2 is SQIVND in the germline V gene (reference sequence). CDR3 sequence: CASSIGGSLSEQYF. DNA of the CDR3: TGTGCCAGTAGTATAGGGGGCAGTCTCTCCGAGCAGTACTTC.

The J gene is TRBJ2-1, the V gene TRBV5-1; D is uncertain. This CDR3 has 14 residues. The germline V and J ends were trimmed by 2 bases and 4 bases, with 10 bases remaining between them. Germline V gene lookup returns CDR1 SGHRS and CDR2 YFSETQ. In nucleotides, the CDR3 is TGCGCCAGCAGCTTAGCGAACGGTTACAATGAGCAGTTCTTC. This codes for CASSLANGYNEQFF.

The CDR3 reads CASSQPGPGHSGYTF. The CDR3 DNA sequence: TGCGCCAGCAGCCAGCCGGGACCAGGTCATTCGGGCTACACCTTC. V usage is TRBV4-3 and J usage is TRBJ1-2; possible D gene TRBD1, 5 bases. Germline V lookup: CDR1 LGHNA, CDR2 YSLEER. The CDR3 sequence is 15 residues long. Trimming stripped 3 bases from V and 8 bases from J, with 19 bases between.

There are a few counts of this clone. The V and J genes are TRBV21-1 and TRBJ1-2. TRBV21-1 counts as a pseudogene. The CDR3 extends over 17 amino acids. CDR3 DNA: TGTGCCAGCAGCTGTGGGGCGGGGTCGGGAAGGAGCTATGGCTACACCTTC. Its translation: CASSCGAGSGRSYGYTF.

The chain is built from TRBV10-3 and TRBJ2-5, with D uncertain. V lost 5 bases to trimming and J lost 0 bases, with 4 bases between them. Germline V gives CDR1 ENHRY, CDR2 SYGVKD. The CDR3 runs 12 residues. The CDR3 here is CAISRDQETQYF. CDR3 bases: TGTGCCATCAGTCGCGACCAAGAGACCCAGTACTTC.

The chain is built from TRBV3-1 (or the pseudogene TRBV3-2) and TRBJ1-2; D perhaps matches TRBD1 (6 bases). CDR1 and CDR2 from the germline V gene are LGHDT and YNNKEL (reference sequence). CDR3 length equals 15 residues. The V and J ends lost 1 base and 6 bases respectively, with 15 bases between them. The CDR3 region is CASSQVRGGRNGYTF. CDR3 nucleotides: TGTGCCAGCAGCCAAGTAAGGGGGGGCAGGAATGGCTACACCTTC.

The genes are TRBV16 and TRBJ1-2; weak D call: TRBD1 (5 bases). This CDR3 region has 15 residues. V lost 0 bases to trimming and J lost 2 bases, with 10 bases between them. Germline assignment: CDR1 KGHSY and CDR2 FQNENV. The CDR3 protein is CASSQSGRINYGYTF. CDR3 nucleotide sequence: TGTGCCAGCAGCCAATCGGGACGGATAAACTATGGCTACACCTTC.

This clone was detected a few times. The gene calls are TRBV7-8 and TRBJ1-1; the match to TRBD1 covers 10 bases. Germline values: CDR1 SGHVS, CDR2 FQNEAQ. Unmatched junction bases numbered 10, after V lost 5 bases and J lost 4 bases. The CDR3 has 16 amino acids. The CDR3 DNA sequence: TGTGCCAGCAGCCCAGGGACAGGGGCACATATCACTGAAGCTTTCTTT. Its translation: CASSPGTGAHITEAFF.

The chain carries TRBV2 and TRBJ1-4; a weak D match, TRBD1 (5 bases). The CDR3 is made up of 14 amino acids. Between the trimmed V and J ends, which lost 0 bases and 13 bases, there was a span of 15 bases. Germline V gives CDR1 SNHLY, CDR2 FYNNEI. In nucleotides, the CDR3 is TGTGCCAGCAGTGAAGCCGGGCACAAGGGGACACTGTTTTTT. It is translated as CASSEAGHKGTLFF. The whole variable domain, remainder taken from reference TRBV2 and TRBJ1-4, is EPEVTQTPSHQVTQMGQEVILRCVPISNHLYFYWYRQILGQKVEFLVSFYNNEISEKSEIFDDQFSVERPDGSNFTLKIRSTKLEDSAMYFCASSEAGHKGTLFFGSGTQLSVL.

The V and J genes are TRBV30 and TRBJ1-2; D is unresolved. The CDR3 contains 11 residues. The V gene lost 2 bases and the J gene lost 8 bases, with 9 bases spanning the gap. The V gene's germline CDR1 is GTSNPN and CDR2 SVGIG (reference sequence). The CDR3 sequence is CAWSRGRGYTF. CDR3 DNA sequence: TGTGCCTGGAGTAGAGGCAGGGGCTACACCTTC.

The chain is built from TRBV6-5 and TRBJ1-1, with 10 bases that match TRBD1. The CDR3 spans 15 residues. After removal of 6 bases from V and 0 bases from J, the junction contained 4 bases not matched to a gene. The germline gives CDR1 MNHEY, CDR2 SVGAGI. The CDR3 nucleotides are TGTGCCAGCAGGGACAGGGGGAAGATGAACACTGAAGCTTTCTTT. Protein product: CASRDRGKMNTEAFF.

The V gene is TRBV4-1, the J gene TRBJ1-5, with D tentatively TRBD1 (5 bases). Trimming removed 4 bases from V and 13 bases from J, with 20 bases in between. The germline gives CDR1 MGHRA, CDR2 YSYEKL. The CDR3 has 14 amino acids. CDR3 sequence (DNA): TGCGCCAGCAGCCCAGCTGGAAGGGGAGTCGTACAGCATTTT. Its translation is CASSPAGRGVVQHF.

This chain connects TRBV29-1 to TRBJ2-5; 8 bases line up with TRBD1. V shed 6 bases, J shed 4 bases, and the junction held 7 bases outside the gene matches. This CDR3 contains 13 residues. Germline CDR1 reads SQVTM; CDR2 reads ANQGSEA. CDR3: CSVAQGAGETQYF. Here the CDR3 DNA reads TGCAGCGTAGCTCAGGGGGCGGGAGAGACCCAGTACTTC.